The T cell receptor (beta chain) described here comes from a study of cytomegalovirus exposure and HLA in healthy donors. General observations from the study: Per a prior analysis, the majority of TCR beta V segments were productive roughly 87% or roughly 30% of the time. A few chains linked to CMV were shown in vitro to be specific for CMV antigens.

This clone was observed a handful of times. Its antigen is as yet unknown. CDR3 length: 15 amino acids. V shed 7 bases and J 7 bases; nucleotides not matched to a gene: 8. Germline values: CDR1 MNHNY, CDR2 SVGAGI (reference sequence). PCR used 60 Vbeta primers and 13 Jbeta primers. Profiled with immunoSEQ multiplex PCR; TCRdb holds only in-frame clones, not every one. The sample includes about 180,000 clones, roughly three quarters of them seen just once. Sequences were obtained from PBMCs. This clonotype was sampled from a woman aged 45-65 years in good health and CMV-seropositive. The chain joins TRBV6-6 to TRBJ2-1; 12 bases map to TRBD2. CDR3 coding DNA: TGTGCCAGCACCTTCTGGACTAGCGGGATAAATGAGCAGTTCTTC. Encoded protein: CASTFWTSGINEQFF.